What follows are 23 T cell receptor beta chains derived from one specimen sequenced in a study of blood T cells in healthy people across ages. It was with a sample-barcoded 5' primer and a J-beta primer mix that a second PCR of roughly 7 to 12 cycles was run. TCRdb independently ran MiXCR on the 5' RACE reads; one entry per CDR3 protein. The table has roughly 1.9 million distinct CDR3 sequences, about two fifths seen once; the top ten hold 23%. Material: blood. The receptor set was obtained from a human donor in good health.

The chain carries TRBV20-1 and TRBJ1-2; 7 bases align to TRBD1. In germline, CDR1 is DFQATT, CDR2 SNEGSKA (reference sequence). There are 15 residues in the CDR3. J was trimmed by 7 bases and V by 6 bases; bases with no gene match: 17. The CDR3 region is CSANNRGLVLSGYTF. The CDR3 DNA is TGCAGTGCAAACAACAGGGGACTGGTTTTGAGTGGCTACACCTTC.

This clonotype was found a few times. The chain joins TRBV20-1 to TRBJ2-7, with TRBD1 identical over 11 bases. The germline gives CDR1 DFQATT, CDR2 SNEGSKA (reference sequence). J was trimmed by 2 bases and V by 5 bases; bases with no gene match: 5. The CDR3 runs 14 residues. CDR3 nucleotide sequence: TGCAGTGCTGTCCCGGGACAGGGGGCCTACGAGCAGTACTTC. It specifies CSAVPGQGAYEQYF.

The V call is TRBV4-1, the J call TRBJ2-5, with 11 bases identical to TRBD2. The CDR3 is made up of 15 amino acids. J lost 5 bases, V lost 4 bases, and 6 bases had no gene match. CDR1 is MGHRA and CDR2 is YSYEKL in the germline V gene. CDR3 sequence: CASSLSGGAAETQYF. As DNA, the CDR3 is TGCGCCAGCAGCCTTAGCGGGGGGGCCGCGGAGACCCAGTACTTC.

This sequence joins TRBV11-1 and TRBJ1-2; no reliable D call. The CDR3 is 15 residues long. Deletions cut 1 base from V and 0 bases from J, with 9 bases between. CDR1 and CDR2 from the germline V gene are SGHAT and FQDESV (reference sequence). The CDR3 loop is CASSLGEETNYGYTF. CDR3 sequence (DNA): TGTGCCAGCAGCTTAGGGGAGGAGACTAACTATGGCTACACCTTC.

CDR3 nucleotides: TGTGCCAGCAGTTTTAACCCGGACACAGCACTTAATGAAAAACTGTTTTTT. This sequence encodes CASSFNPDTALNEKLFF. The V call is TRBV27, the J call TRBJ1-4, with D perhaps matching TRBD1 (5 bases). CDR1 is MNHEY and CDR2 is SMNVEV in the germline V gene (reference sequence). This CDR3 region has 17 residues. With 3 bases removed from V and 4 bases from J, the gap between germline ends came to 18 bases. The variable domain in full, completed from reference TRBV27 and TRBJ1-4, reads EAQVTQNPRYLITVTGKKLTVTCSQNMNHEYMSWYRQDPGLGLRQIYYSMNVEVTDKGDVPEGYKVSRKEKRNFPLILESPSPNQTSLYFCASSFNPDTALNEKLFFGSGTQLSVL.

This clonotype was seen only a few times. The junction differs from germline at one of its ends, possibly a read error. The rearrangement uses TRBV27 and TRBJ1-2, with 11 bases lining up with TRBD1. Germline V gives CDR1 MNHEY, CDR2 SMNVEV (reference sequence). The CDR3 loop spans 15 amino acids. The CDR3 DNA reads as TGTGCCAGCAGACAGACCGGGACAGGGGGACCAGGCTGCACCTTC. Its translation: CASRQTGTGGPGCTF.

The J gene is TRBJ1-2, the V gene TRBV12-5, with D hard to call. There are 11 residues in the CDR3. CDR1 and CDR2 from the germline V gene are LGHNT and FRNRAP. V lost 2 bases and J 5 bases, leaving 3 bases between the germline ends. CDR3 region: CASGLYYGYTF. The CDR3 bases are TGTGCTAGTGGTTTGTATTATGGCTACACCTTC.

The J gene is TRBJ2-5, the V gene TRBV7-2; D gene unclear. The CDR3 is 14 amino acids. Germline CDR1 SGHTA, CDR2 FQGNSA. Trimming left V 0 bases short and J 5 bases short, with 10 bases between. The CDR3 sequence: CASSLAGEFETQYF. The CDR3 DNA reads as TGTGCCAGCAGCTTAGCTGGGGAATTTGAGACCCAGTACTTC.

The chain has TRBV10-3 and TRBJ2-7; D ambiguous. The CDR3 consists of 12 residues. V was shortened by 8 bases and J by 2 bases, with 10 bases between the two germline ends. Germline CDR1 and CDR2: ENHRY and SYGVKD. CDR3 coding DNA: TGTGCCATCCTTTCCAATACCTACGAGCAGTACTTC. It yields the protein CAILSNTYEQYF.

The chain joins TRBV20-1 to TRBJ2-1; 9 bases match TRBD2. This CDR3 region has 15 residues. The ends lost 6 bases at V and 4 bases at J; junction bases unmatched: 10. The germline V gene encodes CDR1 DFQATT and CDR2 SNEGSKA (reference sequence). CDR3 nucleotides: TGCAGTGCCCCGGTGGCTAGCGGGGATTACAATGAGCAGTTCTTC. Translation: CSAPVASGDYNEQFF.

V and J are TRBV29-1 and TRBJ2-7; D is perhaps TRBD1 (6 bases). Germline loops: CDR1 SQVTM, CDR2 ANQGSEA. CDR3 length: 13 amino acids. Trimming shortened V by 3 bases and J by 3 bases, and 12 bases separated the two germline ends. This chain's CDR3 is CSVEADRDYEQYF. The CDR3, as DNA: TGCAGCGTTGAGGCGGACAGAGACTACGAGCAGTACTTC.

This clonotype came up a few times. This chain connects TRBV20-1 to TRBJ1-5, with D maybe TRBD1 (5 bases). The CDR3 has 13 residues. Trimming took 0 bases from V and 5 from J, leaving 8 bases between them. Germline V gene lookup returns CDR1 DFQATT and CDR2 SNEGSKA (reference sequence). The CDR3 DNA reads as TGCAGTGCTAGAGAGGGGCCGGATCAGCCCCAGCATTTT. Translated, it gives CSAREGPDQPQHF.

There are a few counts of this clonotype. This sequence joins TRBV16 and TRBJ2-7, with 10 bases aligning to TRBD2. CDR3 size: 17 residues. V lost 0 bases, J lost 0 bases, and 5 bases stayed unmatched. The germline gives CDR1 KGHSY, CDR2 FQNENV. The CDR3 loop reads CASSQSPGTSASYEQYF. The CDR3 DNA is TGTGCCAGCAGCCAATCCCCAGGGACTAGCGCCTCCTACGAGCAGTACTTC.

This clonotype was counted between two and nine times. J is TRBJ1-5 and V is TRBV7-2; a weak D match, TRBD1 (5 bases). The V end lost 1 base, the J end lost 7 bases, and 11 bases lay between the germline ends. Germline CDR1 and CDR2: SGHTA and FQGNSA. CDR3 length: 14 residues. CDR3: CASSLVNRGQPQHF. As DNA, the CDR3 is TGTGCCAGCAGCTTAGTAAATCGGGGGCAGCCCCAGCATTTT.

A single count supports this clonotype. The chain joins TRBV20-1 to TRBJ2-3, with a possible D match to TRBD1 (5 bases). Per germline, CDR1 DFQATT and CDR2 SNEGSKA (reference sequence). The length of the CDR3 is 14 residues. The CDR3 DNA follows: TGCCGCAGCGCGGCAGGGTCTAGCACAGATACGCAGTATTTT. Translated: CRSAAGSSTDTQYF.

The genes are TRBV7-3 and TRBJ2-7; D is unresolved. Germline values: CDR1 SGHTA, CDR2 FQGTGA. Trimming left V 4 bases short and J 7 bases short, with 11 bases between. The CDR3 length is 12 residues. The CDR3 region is CASSSPPLEQYF. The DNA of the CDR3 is TGTGCCAGCAGCTCCCCCCCTCTTGAGCAGTACTTC.

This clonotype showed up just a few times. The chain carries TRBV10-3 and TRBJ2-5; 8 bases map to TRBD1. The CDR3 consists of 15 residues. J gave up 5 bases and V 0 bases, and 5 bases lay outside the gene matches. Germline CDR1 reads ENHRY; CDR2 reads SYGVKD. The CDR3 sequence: CAISESGQGGETQYF. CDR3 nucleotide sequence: TGTGCCATCAGTGAGTCCGGACAGGGCGGGGAGACCCAGTACTTC.

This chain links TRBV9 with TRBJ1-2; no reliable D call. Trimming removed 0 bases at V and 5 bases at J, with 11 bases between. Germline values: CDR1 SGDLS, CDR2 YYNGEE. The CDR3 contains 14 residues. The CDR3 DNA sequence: TGTGCCAGCAGCGTAGAGCCTGGTTTGTATGGCTACACCTTC. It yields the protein CASSVEPGLYGYTF. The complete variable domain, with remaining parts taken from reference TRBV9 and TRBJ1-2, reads DSGVTQTPKHLITATGQRVTLRCSPRSGDLSVYWYQQSLDQGLQFLIQYYNGEERAKGNILERFSAQQFPDLHSELNLSSLELGDSALYFCASSVEPGLYGYTFGSGTRLTVV.

In DNA form, the CDR3 reads TGCGCCAGCAGCTTGGTGGCAGAAGGTCCTCAAGGTGGCTACACCTTC. It encodes CASSLVAEGPQGGYTF. The chain combines TRBV5-1 with TRBJ1-2; unclear D gene. Per the germline V gene, CDR1 is SGHRS and CDR2 is YFSETQ. The CDR3 is 16 amino acids. V lost 0 bases to trimming and J lost 7 bases, with 19 bases between them.

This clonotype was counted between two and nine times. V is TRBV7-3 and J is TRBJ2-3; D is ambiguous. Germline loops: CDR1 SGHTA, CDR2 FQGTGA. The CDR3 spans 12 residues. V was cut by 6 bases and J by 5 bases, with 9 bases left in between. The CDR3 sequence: CASRGLGDTQYF. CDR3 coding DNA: TGTGCCAGCAGGGGCCTCGGAGATACGCAGTATTTT.

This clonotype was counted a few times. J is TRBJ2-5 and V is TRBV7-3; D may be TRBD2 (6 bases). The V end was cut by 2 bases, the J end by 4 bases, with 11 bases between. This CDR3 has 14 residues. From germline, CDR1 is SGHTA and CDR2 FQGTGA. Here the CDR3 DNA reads TGTGCCAGCAGCTTATCGGGAGCGAGAGAGACCCAGTACTTC. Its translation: CASSLSGARETQYF.

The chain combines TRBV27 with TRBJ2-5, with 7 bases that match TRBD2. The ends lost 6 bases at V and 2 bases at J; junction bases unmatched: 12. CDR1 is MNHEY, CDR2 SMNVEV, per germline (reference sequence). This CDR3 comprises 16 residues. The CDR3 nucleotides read TGTGCCAGCAGATCTGGACTAGACCTACTTCAAGAGACCCAGTACTTC. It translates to CASRSGLDLLQETQYF.

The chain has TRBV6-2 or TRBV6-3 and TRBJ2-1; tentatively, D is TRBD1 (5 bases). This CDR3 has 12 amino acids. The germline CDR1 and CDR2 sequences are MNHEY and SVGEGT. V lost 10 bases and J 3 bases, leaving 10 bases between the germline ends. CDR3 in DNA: TGTGCCATTACAGGAAACTACAATGAGCAGTTCTTC. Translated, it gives CAITGNYNEQFF.